The T cell receptor (beta chain) under discussion was sequenced for a study of Graves' ophthalmopathy and Graves' hyperthyroidism. On the study more broadly: No ophthalmopathy within 18 months of follow-up signified stable hyperthyroidism.

Findings and caveats of the study: A roughly 81% specificity and approximately 88% sensitivity were achieved by a 13-signature model that separated ophthalmopathy from stable hyperthyroidism.

The TCR beta CDR3 regions underwent amplification from RNA transcripts. First-round RT-PCR relied on HTBI primers, and a second-round multiplex PCR came next. A single record per CDR3 protein comes from TCRdb applying MiXCR to the multiplex PCR reads. The data contain over a million distinct CDR3 sequences, about two fifths of them singletons. This CDR3 is 13 amino acids long. Trimming took 8 bases from V and 3 from J, leaving 11 bases between them. Germline loops: CDR1 MGHDK, CDR2 SYGVNS. Comments on this clonotype: Its antigen is unknown.

The TCR was taken from an adult man with Graves' hyperthyroidism. V is TRBV25-1 and J is TRBJ1-5, with D possibly TRBD1 on 5 matching bases. Sequenced material: peripheral blood or thyroid tissue (not recorded which). The CDR3 DNA reads TGTGCCAGCTTTGGGGGGACCAATCAGCCCCAGCATTTT. Its translation is CASFGGTNQPQHF. Based on the CDR3 plus reference TRBV25-1 and TRBJ1-5, the full variable domain is EADIYQTPRYLVIGTGKKITLECSQTMGHDKMYWYQQDPGMELHLIHYSYGVNSTEKGDLSSESTVSRIRTEHFPLTLESARPSHTSQYLCASFGGTNQPQHFGDGTRLSIL.